Listed below are T cell receptor beta chains from one sample, sequenced in a study of cytomegalovirus exposure and HLA in healthy donors. Measured with immunoSEQ multiplex PCR; TCRdb has only the in-frame clones, and not every one. Here the sample spans about 110,000 clones, 65% to 85% being singletons. The sample consisted of PBMCs. The origin of the receptors is a man aged 25-40 years in good health and CMV-seropositive. Each CDR3 is given with its conserved first and last residue. The D gene is left open where the match is weak. Part of the rows lack a size; the others show once, few, many or a class for expanded clones.

D gene: -
clone size: -
V gene: TRBV7-9
J gene: TRBJ2-7
CDR3 protein: CASSPDSTHEQYF
CDR3 DNA: TGTGCCAGCAGCCCGGACAGTACCCACGAGCAGTATTTC

D gene: TRBD2
clone size: once
V gene: TRBV7-3
J gene: TRBJ2-5
CDR3 protein: CASSAAGGSQETQYF
CDR3 DNA: TGTGCCAGCAGCGCTGCGGGGGGCAGCCAAGAGACCCAGTACTTC

D gene: TRBD1
clone size: -
V gene: TRBV10-3
J gene: TRBJ1-1
CDR3 protein: CAIDDRELGSMNTEAFF
CDR3 DNA: TGTGCCATCGACGACAGGGAACTAGGCTCCATGAACACTGAAGCTTTCTTT

D gene: TRBD1
clone size: -
V gene: TRBV7-8
J gene: TRBJ2-5
CDR3 protein: CASSLGEGATQYF
CDR3 DNA: TGTGCCAGCAGCTTAGGAGAGGGGGCGACCCAGTACTTC

D gene: -
clone size: -
V gene: TRBV12-5
J gene: TRBJ1-5
CDR3 protein: CASGLVLNRHPQHF
CDR3 DNA: TGTGCTAGTGGTTTGGTACTCAACCGTCACCCCCAGCATTTT

D gene: -
clone size: few
V gene: TRBV7-9
J gene: TRBJ1-2
CDR3 protein: CASSLDGSNGYTF
CDR3 DNA: TGTGCCAGCAGCTTGGACGGGAGTAACGGCTACACCTTC

D gene: -
clone size: -
V gene: TRBV7-9
J gene: TRBJ1-3
CDR3 protein: CASRSGSGNTIYF
CDR3 DNA: TGTGCCAGCAGGTCGGGGTCTGGAAACACCATATATTTT

D gene: TRBD1
clone size: -
V gene: TRBV7-9
J gene: TRBJ1-1
CDR3 protein: CASSSGQGELAEAFF
CDR3 DNA: TGTGCCAGCAGCTCTGGACAGGGAGAATTAGCTGAAGCTTTCTTT

D gene: TRBD2
clone size: -
V gene: TRBV30
J gene: TRBJ2-5
CDR3 protein: CAWRTGGGETQYF
CDR3 DNA: TGTGCCTGGAGGACGGGGGGGGGAGAGACCCAGTACTTC

D gene: -
clone size: few
V gene: TRBV5-8
J gene: TRBJ1-6
CDR3 protein: CASSYGWGGMRPLHF
CDR3 DNA: TGTGCCAGCAGCTATGGTTGGGGGGGCATGAGACCCCTCCACTTT